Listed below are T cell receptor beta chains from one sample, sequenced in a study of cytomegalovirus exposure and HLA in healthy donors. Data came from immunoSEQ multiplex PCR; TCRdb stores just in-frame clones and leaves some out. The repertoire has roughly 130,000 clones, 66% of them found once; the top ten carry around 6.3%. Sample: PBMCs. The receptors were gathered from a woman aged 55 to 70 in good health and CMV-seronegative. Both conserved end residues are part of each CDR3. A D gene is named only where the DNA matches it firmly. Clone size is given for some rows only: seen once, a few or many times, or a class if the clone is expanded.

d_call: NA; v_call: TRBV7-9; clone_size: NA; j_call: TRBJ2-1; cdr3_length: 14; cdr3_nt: TGTGCCAGCAGCTTAACTAGCTCCTACAATGAGCAGTTCTTC; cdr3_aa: CASSLTSSYNEQFF
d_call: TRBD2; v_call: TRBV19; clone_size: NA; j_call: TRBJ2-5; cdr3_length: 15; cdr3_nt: TGTGCCAGTAGTATAGAACTAGCGGAGCAAGAGACCCAGTACTTC; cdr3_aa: CASSIELAEQETQYF
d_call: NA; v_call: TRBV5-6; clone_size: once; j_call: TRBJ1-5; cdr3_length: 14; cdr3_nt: TGTGCCAGCAGCCAAAAGACAGGCAATCAGCCCCAGCATTTT; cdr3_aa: CASSQKTGNQPQHF
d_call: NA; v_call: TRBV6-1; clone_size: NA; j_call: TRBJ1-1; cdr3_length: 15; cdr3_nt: TGTGCCAGCAGTGAAAATAATTTACAGGTCAGGGGAGCTTTCTTT; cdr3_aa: CASSENNLQVRGAFF
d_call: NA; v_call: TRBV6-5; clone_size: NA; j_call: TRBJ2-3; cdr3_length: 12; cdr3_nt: TGTGCCAGCAGTGGCCTGGTTGGGCCGTCGTATTTT; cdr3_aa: CASSGLVGPSYF
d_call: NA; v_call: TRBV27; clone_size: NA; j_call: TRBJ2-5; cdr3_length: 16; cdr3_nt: TGTGCCAGCACCCCGATGGAAGGGGTGGACCAAGAGACCCAGTACTTC; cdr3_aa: CASTPMEGVDQETQYF
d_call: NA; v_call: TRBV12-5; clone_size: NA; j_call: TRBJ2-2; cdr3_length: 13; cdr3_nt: TGTGCTAGTGGTTTGGGCGGGGTCGGGGAGCTGTTTTTT; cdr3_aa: CASGLGGVGELFF
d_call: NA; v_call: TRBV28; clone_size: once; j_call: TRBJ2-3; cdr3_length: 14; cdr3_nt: TGTGCCAGCAGTTTACCAGGGGTTTTAGATACGCAGTATTTT; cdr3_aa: CASSLPGVLDTQYF
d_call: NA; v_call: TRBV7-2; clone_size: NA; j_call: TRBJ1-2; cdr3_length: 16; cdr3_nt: TGTGCCAGCAGCTTACGATCAGGGGCCGGATCCTATGGCTACACCTTC; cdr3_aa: CASSLRSGAGSYGYTF
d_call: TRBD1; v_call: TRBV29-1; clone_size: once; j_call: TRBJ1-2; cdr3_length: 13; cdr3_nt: TGCAGCGTTACCGGGACAGGGGTCCATGGCTACACCTTC; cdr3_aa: CSVTGTGVHGYTF
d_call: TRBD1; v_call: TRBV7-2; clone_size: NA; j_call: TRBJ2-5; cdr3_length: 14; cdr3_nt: TGTGCCAGCACCCAGACAGGGGGGCGAGAGACCCAGTACTTC; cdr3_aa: CASTQTGGRETQYF
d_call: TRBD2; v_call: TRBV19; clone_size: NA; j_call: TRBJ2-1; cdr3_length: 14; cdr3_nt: TGTGCCAGTAGTATACTAGCGGGTGTTGATGAGCAGTTCTTC; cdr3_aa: CASSILAGVDEQFF
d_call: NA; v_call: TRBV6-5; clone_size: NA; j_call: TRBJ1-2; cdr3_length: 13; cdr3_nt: TGTGCCAGCACCCCAGCGGGTAGCTATGGCTACACCTTC; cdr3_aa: CASTPAGSYGYTF
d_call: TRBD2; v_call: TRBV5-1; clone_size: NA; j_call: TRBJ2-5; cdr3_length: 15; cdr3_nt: TGCGCCAGCAGCTTGGGAAGACTAGCGGAAGAGACCCAGTACTTC; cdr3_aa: CASSLGRLAEETQYF
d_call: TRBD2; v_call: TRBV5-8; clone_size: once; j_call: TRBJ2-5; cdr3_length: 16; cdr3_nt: TGTGCCAGCAGCAAAGGGACTAGCGGGCAAGGGGAGACCCAGTACTTC; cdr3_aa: CASSKGTSGQGETQYF
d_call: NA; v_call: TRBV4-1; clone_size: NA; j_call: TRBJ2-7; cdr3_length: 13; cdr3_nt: TGCGCCAGCAGCCAAGTCGGTAGGGCGGGGCAGTACTTC; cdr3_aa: CASSQVGRAGQYF
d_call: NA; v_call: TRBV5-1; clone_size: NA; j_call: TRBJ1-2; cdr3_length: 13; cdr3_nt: TGCGCCAGCAGTCCCGGGGGGTTATATGGCTACACCTTC; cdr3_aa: CASSPGGLYGYTF
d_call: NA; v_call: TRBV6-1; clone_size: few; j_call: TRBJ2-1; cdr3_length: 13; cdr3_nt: TGTGCCAGCAGTGATAACAGGGTTACTGAGCAGTTCTTC; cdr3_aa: CASSDNRVTEQFF
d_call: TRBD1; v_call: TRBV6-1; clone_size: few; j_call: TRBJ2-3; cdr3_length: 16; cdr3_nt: TGTGCCAGCAGTGATGCTATCGGACAGGGTACAGATACGCAGTATTTT; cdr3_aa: CASSDAIGQGTDTQYF
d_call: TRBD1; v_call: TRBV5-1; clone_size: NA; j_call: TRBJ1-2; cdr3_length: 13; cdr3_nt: TGCGCCAGCAGCGGAGGGGGCGACTATGGCTACACCTTC; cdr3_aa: CASSGGGDYGYTF
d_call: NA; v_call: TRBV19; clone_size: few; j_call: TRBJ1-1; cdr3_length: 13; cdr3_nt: TGTGCCAGTACAGTTCAGGGTTGGACTGAAGCTTTCTTT; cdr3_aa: CASTVQGWTEAFF
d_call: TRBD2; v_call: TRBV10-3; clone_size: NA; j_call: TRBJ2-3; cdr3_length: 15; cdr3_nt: TGTGCCACCACCGGACTAGCGGGGCCCACAGATACGCAGTATTTT; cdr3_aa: CATTGLAGPTDTQYF
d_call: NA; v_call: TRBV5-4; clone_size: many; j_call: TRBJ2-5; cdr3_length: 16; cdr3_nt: TGTGCCAGCAGCTTGGAGGGTTTCAGGGTTCAAGAGACCCAGTACTTC; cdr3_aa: CASSLEGFRVQETQYF
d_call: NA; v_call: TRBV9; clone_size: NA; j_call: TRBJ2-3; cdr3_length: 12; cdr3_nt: TGTGCCAGCAGCGTACAGACAGATACGCAGTATTTT; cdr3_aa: CASSVQTDTQYF
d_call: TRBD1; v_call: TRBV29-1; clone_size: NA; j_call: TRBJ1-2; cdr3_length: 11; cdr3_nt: TGCAGCCTACGACAGGGGTATGGCTACACCTTC; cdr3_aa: CSLRQGYGYTF
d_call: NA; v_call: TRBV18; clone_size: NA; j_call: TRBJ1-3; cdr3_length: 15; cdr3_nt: TGTGCCAGCTCACTCGAGACAGCCTCTGGAAACACCATATATTTT; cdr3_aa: CASSLETASGNTIYF
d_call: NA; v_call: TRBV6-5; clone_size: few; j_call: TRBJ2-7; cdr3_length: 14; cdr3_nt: TGTGCCAGCAGCACCGACTTGGGAGGGGGCGAGCAGTACTTC; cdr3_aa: CASSTDLGGGEQYF
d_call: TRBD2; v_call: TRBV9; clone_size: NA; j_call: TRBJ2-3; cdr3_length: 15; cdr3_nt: TGTGCCAGCAGCCTGCGGGAGGGGGGCACAGATACGCAGTATTTT; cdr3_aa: CASSLREGGTDTQYF
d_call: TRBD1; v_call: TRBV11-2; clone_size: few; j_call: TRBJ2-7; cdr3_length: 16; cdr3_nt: TGTGCCAGCAGCTCGGGACAGGGGGCGCAGTCCTACGAGCAGTACTTC; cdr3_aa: CASSSGQGAQSYEQYF
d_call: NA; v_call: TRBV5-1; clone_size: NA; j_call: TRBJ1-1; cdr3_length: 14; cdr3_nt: TGCGCCAGCAGCTTGGCGCCCGGGTCCACTGAAGCTTTCTTT; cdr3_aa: CASSLAPGSTEAFF
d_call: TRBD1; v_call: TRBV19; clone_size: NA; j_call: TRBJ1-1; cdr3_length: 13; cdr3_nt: TGTGCCAGTACACTACAGGGGGTCCCTGAAGCTTTCTTT; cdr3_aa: CASTLQGVPEAFF
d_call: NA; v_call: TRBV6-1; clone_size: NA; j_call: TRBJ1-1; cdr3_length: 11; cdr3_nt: TGTGCCAGCAGGGTACAGGATGAAGCTTTCTTT; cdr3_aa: CASRVQDEAFF
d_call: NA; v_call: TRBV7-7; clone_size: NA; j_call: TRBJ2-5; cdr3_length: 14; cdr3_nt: TGTGCTAGCAGCCCATGGGGGGTTCAAGAGACCCAGTACTTC; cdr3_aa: CASSPWGVQETQYF
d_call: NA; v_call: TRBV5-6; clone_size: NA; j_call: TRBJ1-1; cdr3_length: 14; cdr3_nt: TGTGCCAGCAGCTTGCGACGGGGGGTCACTGAAGCTTTCTTT; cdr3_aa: CASSLRRGVTEAFF
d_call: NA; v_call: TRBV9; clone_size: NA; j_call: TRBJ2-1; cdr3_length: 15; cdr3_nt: TGTGCCAGCTCGACAGGGGCGGGAGCTTACAATGAGCAGTTCTTC; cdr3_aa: CASSTGAGAYNEQFF
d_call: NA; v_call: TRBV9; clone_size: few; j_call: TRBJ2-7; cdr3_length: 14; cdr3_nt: TGTGCCAGCAGCGTAGGGGGGGGCCCCTACGAGCAGTACTTC; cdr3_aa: CASSVGGGPYEQYF
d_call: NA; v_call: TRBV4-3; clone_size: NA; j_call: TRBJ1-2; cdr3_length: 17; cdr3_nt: TGCGCCAGCAGCCCGCAGGGTCGGGTCGGATCCAACTATGGCTACACCTTC; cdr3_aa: CASSPQGRVGSNYGYTF
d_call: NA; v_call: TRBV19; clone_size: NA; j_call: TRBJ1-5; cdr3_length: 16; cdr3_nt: TGTGCCAGTAGTTCCGGGAGCCACAATAGCAATCAGCCCCAGCATTTT; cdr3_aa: CASSSGSHNSNQPQHF
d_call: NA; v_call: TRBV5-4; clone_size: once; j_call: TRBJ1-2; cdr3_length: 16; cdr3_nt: TGTGCCAGCAGCTTGGCCTCAGTTGGCCAGGGCTATGGCTACACCTTC; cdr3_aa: CASSLASVGQGYGYTF
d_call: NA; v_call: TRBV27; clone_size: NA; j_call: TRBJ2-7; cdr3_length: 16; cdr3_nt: TGTGCCAGCAGTTCCCTACAGGGCCTCCTGTACCACAGCATGTACTTC; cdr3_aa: CASSSLQGLLYHSMYF
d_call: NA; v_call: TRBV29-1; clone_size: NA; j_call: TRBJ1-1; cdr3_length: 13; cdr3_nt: TGCAGCGCCGAGGGGGTAGTAAACACTGAAGCTTTCTTT; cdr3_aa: CSAEGVVNTEAFF
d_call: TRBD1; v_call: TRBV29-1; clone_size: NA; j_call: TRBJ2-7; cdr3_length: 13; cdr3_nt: TGCAGCGTTGAGTGGACAGGGTCGAGAGAGCAGTACTTC; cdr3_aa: CSVEWTGSREQYF
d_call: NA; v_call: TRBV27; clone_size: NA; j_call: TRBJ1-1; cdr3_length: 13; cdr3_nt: TGTGCCAGCAGTTTCAGGGGGAACACTGAAGCTTTCTTT; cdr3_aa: CASSFRGNTEAFF
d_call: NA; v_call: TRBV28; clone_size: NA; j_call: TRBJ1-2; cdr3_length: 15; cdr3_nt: TGTGCCAGCACCCCCCCGGGGATTTTGGACTATGGCTACACCTTC; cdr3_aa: CASTPPGILDYGYTF
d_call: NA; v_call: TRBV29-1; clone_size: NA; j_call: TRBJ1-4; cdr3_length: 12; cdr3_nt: TGCAGCGTGAGGGTAACTAATGAAAAACTGTTTTTT; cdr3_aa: CSVRVTNEKLFF
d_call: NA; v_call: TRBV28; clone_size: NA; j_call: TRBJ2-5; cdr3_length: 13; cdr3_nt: TGTGCCAGCAGTCCACAGGCTAGGGAGACCCAGTACTTC; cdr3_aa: CASSPQARETQYF
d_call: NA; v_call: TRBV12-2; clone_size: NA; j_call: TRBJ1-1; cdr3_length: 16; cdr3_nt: TGTGCAAGTATTGTATTTGGGGGGGCCATGAACACTGAAGCTTTCTTT; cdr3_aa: CASIVFGGAMNTEAFF
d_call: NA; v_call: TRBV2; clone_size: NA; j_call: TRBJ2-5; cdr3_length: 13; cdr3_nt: TGTGCCAGCAGCGCAGGGGTAAAAGAGACCCAGTACTTC; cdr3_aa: CASSAGVKETQYF
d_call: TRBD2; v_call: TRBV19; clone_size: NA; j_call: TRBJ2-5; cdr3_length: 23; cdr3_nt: TGTGCCAGTAGTACCCTCTCGACAGGATTCTCCGATGTGCGGGAGGGCCGACAAGAGACCCAGTACTTC; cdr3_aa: CASSTLSTGFSDVREGRQETQYF
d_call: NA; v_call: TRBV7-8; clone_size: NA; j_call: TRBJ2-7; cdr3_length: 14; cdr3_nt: TGTGCCAGCAGCTCGTTTACGAGCTCCTACGAGCAGTACTTC; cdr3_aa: CASSSFTSSYEQYF
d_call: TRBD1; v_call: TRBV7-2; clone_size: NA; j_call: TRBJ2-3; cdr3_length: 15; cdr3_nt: TGTGCCAGCAGTTTGGGACAGGCCAGAATGTATACGCAGTATTTT; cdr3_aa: CASSLGQARMYTQYF
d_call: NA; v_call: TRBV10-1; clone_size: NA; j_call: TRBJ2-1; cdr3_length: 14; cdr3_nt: TGCGCCAGCCAGGGGAGTTTGACCTACAATGAGCAGTTCTTC; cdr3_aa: CASQGSLTYNEQFF
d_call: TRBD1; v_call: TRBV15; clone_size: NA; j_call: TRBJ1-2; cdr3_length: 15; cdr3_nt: TGTGCCACCAGCAGATACGACAAGGACAGGGAAGGCTACACCTTC; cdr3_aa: CATSRYDKDREGYTF
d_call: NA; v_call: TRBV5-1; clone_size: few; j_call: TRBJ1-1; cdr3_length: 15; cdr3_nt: TGCGCCAGCAGCCCGGGGGGCAGGGAAAACACTGAAGCTTTCTTT; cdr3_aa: CASSPGGRENTEAFF
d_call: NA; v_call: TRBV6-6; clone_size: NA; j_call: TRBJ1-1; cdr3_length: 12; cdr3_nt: TGTGCCACACAGTTCGGGGGCACTGAAGCTTTCTTT; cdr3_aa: CATQFGGTEAFF